This T cell receptor (beta chain) was observed in a study of control samples from healthy donors and cancer patients. Some clones are missing from TCRdb's copy, which holds only in-frame ones; the method was immunoSEQ multiplex PCR. The sample shows roughly 370,000 clones, 90% of them seen only once. Germline V gene data show CDR1 as SGHNT and CDR2 as YENEEA. Trimming cost V 5 bases and J 3 bases; bases outside gene matches: 8. The CDR3 sequence is 15 residues long. The chain recombines TRBV11-3 with TRBJ2-3; 7 nucleotides agree with TRBD1. Source material: PBMCs. The TCR was taken from a man in his forties with head and neck cancer. In nucleotides, the CDR3 is TGTGCCAGCAGCCTAGGGGGACAGCGGACAGATACGCAGTATTTT. It specifies CASSLGGQRTDTQYF.